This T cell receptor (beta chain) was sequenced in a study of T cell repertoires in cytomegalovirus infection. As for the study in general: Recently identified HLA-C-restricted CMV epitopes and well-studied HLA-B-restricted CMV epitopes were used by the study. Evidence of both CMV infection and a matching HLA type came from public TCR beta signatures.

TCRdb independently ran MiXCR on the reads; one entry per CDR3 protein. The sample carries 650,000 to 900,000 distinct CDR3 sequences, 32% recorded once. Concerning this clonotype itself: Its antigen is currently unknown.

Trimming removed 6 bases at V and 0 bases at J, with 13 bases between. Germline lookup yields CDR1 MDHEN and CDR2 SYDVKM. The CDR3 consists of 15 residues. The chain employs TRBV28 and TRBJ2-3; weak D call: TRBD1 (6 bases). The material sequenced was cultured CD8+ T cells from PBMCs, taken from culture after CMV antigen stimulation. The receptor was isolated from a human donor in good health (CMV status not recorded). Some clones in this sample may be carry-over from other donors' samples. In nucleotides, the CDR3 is TGTGCCAGCAGCTCCGACAGGACTAGCACAGATACGCAGTATTTT. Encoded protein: CASSSDRTSTDTQYF.